The 20 T cell receptor beta chains reported below all come from one sample, sequenced in a study of CD8 T cells in ankylosing spondylitis. MiXCR was run by TCRdb on the 5' RACE reads, yielding one entry per CDR3 protein. Altogether about 160,000 distinct CDR3 sequences are present, around 9.6% being singletons, with the ten largest covering more than 12%. Sequencing was done on a sample of blood, either unsorted or a sorted T cell fraction (not recorded which). These receptors all come from a female donor with ankylosing spondylitis or in good health (not recorded which).

Only a few counts were recorded for this clonotype. This chain uses TRBV19 with TRBJ2-1, with TRBD1 matching over 9 bases. The CDR3 is made up of 15 amino acids. The junction had 2 bases not matched to a gene; V was cut back by 3 bases and J by 2 bases. CDR1 is LNHDA and CDR2 is SQIVND in the germline V gene (reference sequence). CDR3 protein: CASSMGQGAYNEQFF. Here the CDR3 DNA reads TGTGCCAGTAGTATGGGACAGGGAGCCTACAATGAGCAGTTCTTC. The complete variable domain, with remaining parts taken from reference TRBV19 and TRBJ2-1, reads DGGITQSPKYLFRKEGQNVTLSCEQNLNHDAMYWYRQDPGQGLRLIYYSQIVNDFQKGDIAEGYSVSREKKESFPLTVTSAQKNPTAFYLCASSMGQGAYNEQFFGPGTRLTVL.

The chain couples TRBV20-1 to TRBJ2-7, with unresolved D. Between the trimmed V and J ends, which lost 0 bases and 3 bases, there was a span of 9 bases. CDR3 length: 13 amino acids. Germline V gene lookup returns CDR1 DFQATT and CDR2 SNEGSKA (reference sequence). The CDR3 bases are TGCAGTGCTAGAGATAATCTAGACTACGAGCAGTACTTC. This sequence encodes CSARDNLDYEQYF.

This clonotype was picked up many times. V and J are TRBV9 and TRBJ2-3, with D possibly being TRBD2 (5 bases). V lost 0 bases and J lost 5, with 16 bases in between. In germline, CDR1 is SGDLS, CDR2 YYNGEE. The CDR3 has 16 residues. In nucleotides, the CDR3 is TGTGCCAGCAGCGTAGAATCGGGGAAATGGGGAGATACGCAGTATTTT. Amino acid sequence: CASSVESGKWGDTQYF.

This rearrangement joins TRBV24-1 to TRBJ1-5; D is possibly TRBD1 (6 bases). Germline V lookup: CDR1 KGHDR, CDR2 SFDVKD. The CDR3 totals 16 residues. Trimming cost V 3 bases and J 1 base, with 12 bases left between them. The CDR3 region has the DNA TGTGCCACCAGTGATGATACAGGGTTGAGCAATCAGCCCCAGCATTTT. Translating gives CATSDDTGLSNQPQHF.

This clonotype was detected ten times or more. V is TRBV29-1 and J is TRBJ1-2; D remains ambiguous. CDR1 and CDR2 (germline): SQVTM, ANQGSEA. The CDR3 sequence is 13 residues long. V lost 4 bases to trimming and J lost 1 base, with 10 bases between them. The CDR3 coding sequence is TGCAGCGTTGTTGAACTTATTAACTATGGCTACACCTTC. Amino acid sequence: CSVVELINYGYTF.

In this sample, this clonotype turned up many times. The CDR3: CASKPGTSAYNEQFF. In nucleotides, the CDR3 is TGTGCCAGCAAACCTGGGACTAGCGCCTACAATGAGCAGTTCTTC. This chain connects TRBV12-3 or TRBV12-4 to TRBJ2-1; the match to TRBD2 covers 10 bases. Trimming removed 7 bases from V and 2 bases from J; junction bases left unmatched: 5. This CDR3 is built from 15 residues.

This clonotype was detected only a few times. The V gene is TRBV9, the J gene TRBJ2-1, with D possibly being TRBD1 (5 bases). The length of the CDR3 is 17 residues. Germline V gene data show CDR1 as SGDLS and CDR2 as YYNGEE. The V end lost 0 bases, the J end lost 0 bases, and 13 bases lay between the germline ends. The CDR3 coding sequence is TGTGCCAGCAGCGTAGGGGGCGGCTGGAGCTCCTACAATGAGCAGTTCTTC. This encodes CASSVGGGWSSYNEQFF.

V is TRBV19 and J is TRBJ1-3; no definite D call. CDR3 size: 14 residues. The V gene lost 7 bases and the J gene lost 2 bases, with 12 bases spanning the gap. Germline values: CDR1 LNHDA, CDR2 SQIVND (reference sequence). The CDR3 here is CASNSWGTGNTIYF. The CDR3, as DNA: TGTGCCAGTAACAGCTGGGGAACTGGAAACACCATATATTTT.

This clonotype was counted a few times. This CDR3 reads CASSYAGDGEQYF. The CDR3, as DNA: TGCGCCAGCAGCTACGCCGGGGACGGCGAGCAGTACTTC. The V call is TRBV5-1, the J call TRBJ2-7; D may be TRBD1 or TRBD2 (5 bases each). The CDR3 consists of 13 residues. The germline gives CDR1 SGHRS, CDR2 YFSETQ. V lost 3 bases and J 6 bases, leaving 13 bases between the germline ends.

This clonotype was observed a few times. The gene calls are TRBV6-2 or TRBV6-3 and TRBJ2-1; D is unresolved. The CDR3 is 15 amino acids. Looked up from germline, CDR1 is MNHEY and CDR2 is SVGEGT. The ends were cut back, 6 bases at V and 0 bases at J, with 12 bases in the middle. CDR3 amino acids: CASREGRTSYNEQFF. The CDR3 nucleotides are TGTGCCAGCAGAGAAGGCAGAACCTCCTACAATGAGCAGTTCTTC.

This clonotype was observed at least ten times. V usage is TRBV20-1 and J usage is TRBJ2-2; no definite D call. The ends were cut back, 4 bases at V and 2 bases at J, with 11 bases in the middle. Germline CDR1 is DFQATT and CDR2 is SNEGSKA (reference sequence). The CDR3 is made up of 14 amino acids. The CDR3 DNA reads TGCAGTGCTAATCGGCAGCTAAACACCGGGGAGCTGTTTTTT. This sequence encodes CSANRQLNTGELFF.

This clonotype was seen only a few times. The chain is built from TRBV19 and TRBJ1-1; a weak D match, TRBD1 (5 bases). The CDR3 loop spans 13 amino acids. The ends were cut back, 5 bases at V and 1 base at J, with 8 bases in the middle. Germline values: CDR1 LNHDA, CDR2 SQIVND (reference sequence). The CDR3 sequence: CASSDTGNTEAFF. The CDR3 nucleotides are TGTGCCAGTAGTGATACAGGGAACACTGAAGCTTTCTTT.

In its sample, this clonotype was seen many times. The chain has TRBV29-1 and TRBJ2-3, with a possible D match to TRBD1 (5 bases). V dropped 1 base and J dropped 4 bases, with 9 bases sitting between them. The length of the CDR3 is 13 residues. Germline V gives CDR1 SQVTM, CDR2 ANQGSEA. The CDR3 region is CSVEGPGPDTQYF. CDR3 in DNA: TGCAGCGTTGAAGGCCCAGGGCCAGATACGCAGTATTTT.

This clonotype has only a few counts. The chain employs TRBV15 and TRBJ2-3, with D perhaps TRBD1 (6 bases). There are 14 residues in the CDR3. The V gene lost 0 bases and the J gene lost 3 bases, with 7 bases spanning the gap. Per the germline V gene, CDR1 is LNHNV and CDR2 is YYDKDF (reference sequence). The CDR3 sequence: CATSREQGTDTQYF. The CDR3 bases are TGTGCCACCAGCAGAGAGCAGGGGACAGATACGCAGTATTTT.

The sample holds many counts of this clonotype. The chain is built from TRBV29-1 and TRBJ2-7, with 9 bases identical to TRBD1. Germline values: CDR1 SQVTM, CDR2 ANQGSEA. V lost 7 bases, J lost 1 base, and 5 bases stayed unmatched. This CDR3 spans 13 amino acids. DNA of the CDR3: TGCAGCGCCGGACAGGGGTATTCCTACGAGCAGTACTTC. Protein: CSAGQGYSYEQYF.

This clonotype was picked up many times. This rearrangement joins TRBV6-2 or TRBV6-3 to TRBJ1-2, with unresolved D. This CDR3 is 11 amino acids long. CDR1 and CDR2 (germline): MNHEY, SVGEGT. Between the trimmed V and J ends, which lost 6 bases and 3 bases, there was a span of 5 bases. The chain's CDR3 is CASSLDYGYTF. The CDR3 bases are TGTGCCAGCAGCCTGGACTATGGCTACACCTTC.

The chain carries TRBV10-3 and TRBJ1-2; no definite D call. Germline CDR1 reads ENHRY; CDR2 reads SYGVKD. V was shortened by 3 bases and J by 3 bases, with 20 bases between the two germline ends. The CDR3 spans 17 residues. The CDR3 nucleotides are TGTGCCATCAGTGAAGGAGGAGGGCTGCAATTACACTATGGCTACACCTTC. It is translated as CAISEGGGLQLHYGYTF.

This clonotype has only a few counts. The CDR3 here is CATSDYGADTGELFF. As DNA, the CDR3 is TGTGCCACCAGTGATTATGGGGCGGACACCGGGGAGCTGTTTTTT. The rearrangement joins TRBV24-1 to TRBJ2-2; tentatively, D is TRBD1 (5 bases). The CDR3 contains 15 residues. CDR1 is KGHDR and CDR2 is SFDVKD in the germline V gene. V shed 2 bases and J shed 3 bases, with 9 bases lying between them.

This clonotype came up a few times. The chain employs TRBV15 and TRBJ2-7; TRBD2 might be the D (6 bases). The CDR3 has 14 amino acids. The V end was cut by 4 bases, the J end by 8 bases, with 18 bases between. Germline CDR1 is LNHNV and CDR2 is YYDKDF (reference sequence). The CDR3 region is CATSTQGGLRQQYF. The CDR3 DNA reads as TGTGCCACCAGCACCCAGGGAGGACTTCGTCAGCAGTACTTC.

The genes are TRBV20-1 and TRBJ1-2, with 12 nucleotides matching TRBD1. The V gene's germline CDR1 is DFQATT and CDR2 SNEGSKA (reference sequence). This CDR3 has 16 residues. V shed 0 bases and J 0 bases; nucleotides not matched to a gene: 2. The CDR3 DNA follows: TGCAGTGCTAGAGACCGGGACAGGGGGCCTAACTATGGCTACACCTTC. This encodes CSARDRDRGPNYGYTF.